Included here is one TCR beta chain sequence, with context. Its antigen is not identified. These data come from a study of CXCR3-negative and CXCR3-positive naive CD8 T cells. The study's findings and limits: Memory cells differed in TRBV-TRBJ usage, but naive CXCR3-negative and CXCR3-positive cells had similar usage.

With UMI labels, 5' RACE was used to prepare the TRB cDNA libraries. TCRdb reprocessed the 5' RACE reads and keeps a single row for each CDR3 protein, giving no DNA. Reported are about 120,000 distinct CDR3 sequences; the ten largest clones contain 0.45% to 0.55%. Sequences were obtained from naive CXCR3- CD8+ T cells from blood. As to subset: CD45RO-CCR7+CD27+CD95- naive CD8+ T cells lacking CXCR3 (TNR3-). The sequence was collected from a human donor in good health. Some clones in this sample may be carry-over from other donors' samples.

CDR3: CSVEPNGNEQFF. This chain joins TRBV29-1 and TRBJ2-1. The CDR3 is 12 amino acids. Germline CDR1 is SQVTM and CDR2 is ANQGSEA.